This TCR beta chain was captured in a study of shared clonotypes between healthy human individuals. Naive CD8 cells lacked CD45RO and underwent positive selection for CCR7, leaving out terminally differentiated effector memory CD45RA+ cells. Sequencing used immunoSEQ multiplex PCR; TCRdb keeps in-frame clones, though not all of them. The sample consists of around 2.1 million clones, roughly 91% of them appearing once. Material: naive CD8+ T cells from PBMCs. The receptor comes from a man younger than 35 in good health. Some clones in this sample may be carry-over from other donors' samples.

The CDR3 here is CASSFSLSGYGYTF. The CDR3 region has the DNA TGTGCCAGCAGCTTTAGCCTCTCTGGGTATGGCTACACCTTC. This chain joins TRBV7-9 and TRBJ1-2; D uncertain. The CDR3 has 14 residues. Germline CDR1 SEHNR, CDR2 FQNEAQ (reference sequence). Trimming took off 3 bases at V and 5 bases at J, with 13 bases between the two ends.